This is a list of T cell receptor beta chains from one sample in a study of blood T cells in healthy people across ages. TCRdb processed the 5' RACE reads anew with MiXCR; each CDR3 protein has one entry. The data hold around 1,800,000 distinct CDR3 sequences, with approximately 40% observed a single time. The sequencing input was blood. The receptors come from a human donor in good health. The CDR3 runs from the conserved cysteine through the conserved F or W. D genes are given only for firm matches. Expanded clones get a size class; other rows say once, few or many, or leave the size out.

D	V	J	size	DNA	CDR3
NA	TRBV7-9	TRBJ1-1	NA	TGTGCGCCCCGAAAGAGAGCTTTCTTT	CAPRKRAFF
TRBD1	TRBV28	TRBJ1-5	NA	TGTGCCAGCAGACCGACAGGGGGACCCCAGCATTTT	CASRPTGGPQHF
NA	TRBV29-1	TRBJ2-5	NA	TGCAGCGCCTCTAGTGGGGTTTCCTACGAGCAGGACTTC	CSASSGVSYEQDF
NA	TRBV5-1	TRBJ2-1	few	TGCGCCAGCAGCTTAGGGCAGGATAACAATGAGCAGTTCTTC	CASSLGQDNNEQFF
NA	TRBV7-2	TRBJ2-1	NA	TGTGCCAGCAGCTTAAGTGGGGGGGCTACCTCCTACAATGAGCAGTTCTTC	CASSLSGGATSYNEQFF
NA	TRBV11-2	TRBJ1-1	once	TGTGCCAGCAGCTGTAAAGGATTGAACACTGAAGCTTTCTTT	CASSCKGLNTEAFF
NA	TRBV10-3	TRBJ2-7	NA	TGTGCCATCAGTGAGTCATTTAGGGAGCAGTACTTC	CAISESFREQYF
TRBD1	TRBV7-9	TRBJ2-7	NA	TGTGCCAGCAGTTTTCCCGGGACAGGGGGCGGAGAGACCGAGTACTTC	CASSFPGTGGGETEYF
TRBD1	TRBV7-9	TRBJ2-3	NA	TGTGCCAGCAGCCCTTGGGGACAGGGAAGGGGCACAGATACGCAGTATTTT	CASSPWGQGRGTDTQYF
NA	TRBV5-5	TRBJ2-2	NA	TGTGCCAGCAGCTTGGCAGCGATGGGCACCGGGGAGCTGTTTTTT	CASSLAAMGTGELFF
NA	TRBV9	TRBJ1-2	few	TGTGCCAGCAGCGTAGGAGCAGGGTCCTATGGCTACACCTTC	CASSVGAGSYGYTF
NA	TRBV10-3	TRBJ2-5	few	TGTGCCATCACCAAGGGGGGGCAGGAGACCCAGTACTTC	CAITKGGQETQYF
TRBD1	TRBV9	TRBJ2-3	few	TGTGCCAGCAGCGTCGGACAGGGGTTCGCTAATACGCGGTATTTT	CASSVGQGFANTRYF
NA	TRBV7-9	TRBJ1-1	NA	TGTGCCAGCAGCTTAAAGGTTGGGACTGAAGCTTTCTTT	CASSLKVGTEAFF
TRBD1	TRBV29-1	TRBJ1-1	few	TGCAGTATAACCGGGACAGGACTCACTGAAGCTTTCTTT	CSITGTGLTEAFF
TRBD2	TRBV7-9	TRBJ2-3	few	TGTGCTGGATACACTAGCGGCCGGATAGATACGCAGTATTTT	CAGYTSGRIDTQYF
NA	TRBV5-1	TRBJ2-5	once	TGCGCCAGCAGCCCCGACAGGCTCCAGACCCAGTACTTC	CASSPDRLQTQYF
NA	TRBV6-5	TRBJ2-7	NA	TGTGCCAGCAAGTTAACGGAAACCTACGAGCAGTACTTC	CASKLTETYEQYF
NA	TRBV28	TRBJ1-1	NA	TGTGCCAGCCAAGGTTCAATGAACACTGAAGCTTTCTTT	CASQGSMNTEAFF
TRBD1	TRBV7-2	TRBJ2-7	NA	TGTGCCAGCAGCTTGGACACAGGGGAGAGCTCCTACGAGCAGTACTTC	CASSLDTGESSYEQYF
TRBD1	TRBV29-1	TRBJ1-1	NA	TGCAGCGTTCCCAGGGGGTACAGGGCGAACCCCACTGAAGCTTTCTTT	CSVPRGYRANPTEAFF
NA	TRBV20-1	TRBJ1-1	few	TGCAGTGCTACTGCAGGGAGGTACACTGAAGCTTTCTTT	CSATAGRYTEAFF
TRBD2	TRBV4-2	TRBJ2-5	NA	TGTGCCAGCGGCCAAGGGCTTAGCGGGGGAGAGGAGACCCAGTACTTC	CASGQGLSGGEETQYF
NA	TRBV6-1	TRBJ1-2	few	TGTGCCAGCAGTGAACTAAACTATGGCTACACCTTC	CASSELNYGYTF
TRBD2	TRBV12-3/TRBV12-4	TRBJ2-1	NA	TGTGCCAGCAGTTTAGGTCCTCTAGCGGGGGGGCAAGATGAGCAGTTCTTC	CASSLGPLAGGQDEQFF
NA	TRBV14	TRBJ2-3	NA	TGTGCCAGCAGTAGACGACAGTTAACGCAGTATTTT	CASSRRQLTQYF
NA	TRBV29-1	TRBJ2-3	many	TGCAGCGTTGAACCAGGGGAGACAGATACGCAGTATTTT	CSVEPGETDTQYF
NA	TRBV4-2	TRBJ2-3	NA	TGTGCCAGCAGCCAAGATCATGTGGGCCGCAAAGGGACAGATACGCAGTATTTT	CASSQDHVGRKGTDTQYF
NA	TRBV28	TRBJ2-1	few	TGTACCAGCAGTTACAGGGAATCGAGAATGAATGAGCAGTTCTTC	CTSSYRESRMNEQFF
TRBD2	TRBV7-2	TRBJ2-3	few	TGTGCCAGCAGCTTAGAAGGACTAGCTAGCACAGATACGCAGTATTTT	CASSLEGLASTDTQYF
NA	TRBV24-1	TRBJ2-1	NA	TGTGCCACCAGTGCCTCCATGAGGGGGACCACTGCGCAGTTCTTC	CATSASMRGTTAQFF
NA	TRBV4-2	TRBJ2-5	few	TGTGCCAGCAGCCAAGCCCCTTTGGGTAGCGGCCAAGAGACCCAGTACTTC	CASSQAPLGSGQETQYF
NA	TRBV27	TRBJ2-5	few	TGTGCCAGCAGTTCGCGGGCGGGGTTCAAGACCCAGTACTTC	CASSSRAGFKTQYF
NA	TRBV12-3/TRBV12-4	TRBJ1-2	NA	TGTGCCAGCACCTTAGCGACGATTAACTATGGCTACACCTTC	CASTLATINYGYTF
TRBD2	TRBV28	TRBJ2-5	few	TGTGCCAGCAGAGGAGCGGGGGAAGAGACCCAGTACTTC	CASRGAGEETQYF
NA	TRBV24-1	TRBJ2-1	few	TGTGCCACCAGTGATTTGTACCTAGCTAATGAGCAGTTCTTC	CATSDLYLANEQFF
TRBD1	TRBV20-1	TRBJ2-7	NA	TGCAGTGCTAGAGTGACAGGGGGACAGGGAGGGGGCGAGCAGTACTTC	CSARVTGGQGGGEQYF
NA	TRBV29-1	TRBJ2-7	few	TGCAGCGTCCTGGACAAGGCCTACGAGCAGTACTTC	CSVLDKAYEQYF
NA	TRBV7-2	TRBJ2-7	once	TGTGCCAGCAGCACCCGAATCAATCCGGTGGACGAGCAGTACTTC	CASSTRINPVDEQYF
NA	TRBV5-5	TRBJ2-1	few	TGTGCCAGCAGCCCTCAGCAGGGGTCAAATGAGCAGTTCTTC	CASSPQQGSNEQFF
NA	TRBV6-5	TRBJ2-5	many	TGTGCCAGCAGTTACGTCAGGGGTTTGGAGACCCAGTACTTC	CASSYVRGLETQYF